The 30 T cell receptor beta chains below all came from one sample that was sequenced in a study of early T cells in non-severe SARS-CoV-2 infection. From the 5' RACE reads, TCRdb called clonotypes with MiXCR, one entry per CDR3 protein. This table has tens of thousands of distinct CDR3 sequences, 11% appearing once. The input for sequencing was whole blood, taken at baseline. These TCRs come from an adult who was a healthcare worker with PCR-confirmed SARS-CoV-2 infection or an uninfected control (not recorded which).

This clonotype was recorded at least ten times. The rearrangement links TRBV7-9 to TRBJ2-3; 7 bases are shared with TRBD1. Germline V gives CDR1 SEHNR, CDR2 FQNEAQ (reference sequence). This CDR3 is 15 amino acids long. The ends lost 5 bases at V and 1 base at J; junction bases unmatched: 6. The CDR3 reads CASSARDSGTDTQYF. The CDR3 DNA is TGTGCCAGCAGCGCCCGGGACAGCGGCACAGATACGCAGTATTTT.

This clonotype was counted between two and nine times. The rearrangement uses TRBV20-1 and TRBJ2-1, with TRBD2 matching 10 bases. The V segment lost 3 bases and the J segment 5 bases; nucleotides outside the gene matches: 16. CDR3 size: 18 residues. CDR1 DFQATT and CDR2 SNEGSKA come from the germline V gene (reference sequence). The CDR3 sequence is CSARGAGGQALAHNEQFF. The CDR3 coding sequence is TGCAGTGCTAGGGGAGCGGGGGGGCAGGCTTTGGCCCACAATGAGCAGTTCTTC.

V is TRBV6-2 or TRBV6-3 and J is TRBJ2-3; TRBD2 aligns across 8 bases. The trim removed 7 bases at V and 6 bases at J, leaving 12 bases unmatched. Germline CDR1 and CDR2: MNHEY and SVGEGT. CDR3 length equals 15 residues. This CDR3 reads CASTRSASGYDTQYF. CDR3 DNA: TGTGCCAGCACCCGCTCGGCTAGCGGGTACGATACGCAGTATTTT.

CDR3 DNA sequence: TGTGCCAGCAGTTCCAATGGAGGGACAGGTAGCAATCAGCCCCAGCATTTT. Amino acid sequence: CASSSNGGTGSNQPQHF. J is TRBJ1-5 and V is TRBV28; 8 positions agree with TRBD1. The V gene's germline CDR1 is MDHEN and CDR2 SYDVKM. V dropped 4 bases and J dropped 0; count of bases not matched to a gene: 8. CDR3 length: 17 residues.

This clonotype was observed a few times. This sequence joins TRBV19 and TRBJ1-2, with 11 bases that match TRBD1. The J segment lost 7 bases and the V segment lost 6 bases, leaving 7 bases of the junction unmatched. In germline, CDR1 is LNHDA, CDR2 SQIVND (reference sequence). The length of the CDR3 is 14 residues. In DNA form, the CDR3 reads TGTGCCAGTAGCCGGGGACAGGGGGTTTTTGGCTACACCTTC. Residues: CASSRGQGVFGYTF.

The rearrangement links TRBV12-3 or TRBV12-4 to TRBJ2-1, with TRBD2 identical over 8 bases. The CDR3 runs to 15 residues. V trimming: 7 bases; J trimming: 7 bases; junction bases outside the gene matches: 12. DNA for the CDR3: TGTGCCAGCACCCCGGGAGGGGGGCTAGTGAATGAGCAGTTCTTC. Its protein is CASTPGGGLVNEQFF.

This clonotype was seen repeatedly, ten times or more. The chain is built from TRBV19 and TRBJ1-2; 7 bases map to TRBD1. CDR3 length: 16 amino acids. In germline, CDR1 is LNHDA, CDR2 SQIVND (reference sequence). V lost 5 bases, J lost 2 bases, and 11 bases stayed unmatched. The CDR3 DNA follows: TGTGCCAGTAGTCCATTGGACAGGAGGCCGAACTATGGCTACACCTTC. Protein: CASSPLDRRPNYGYTF.

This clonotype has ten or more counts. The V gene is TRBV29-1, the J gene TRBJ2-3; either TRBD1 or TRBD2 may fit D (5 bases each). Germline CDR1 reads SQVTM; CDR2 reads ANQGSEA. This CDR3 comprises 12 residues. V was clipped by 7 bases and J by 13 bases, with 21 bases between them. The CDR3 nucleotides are TGCAGCGGTTACATTGCCGGGACGGGAAAGTATTTT. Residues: CSGYIAGTGKYF.

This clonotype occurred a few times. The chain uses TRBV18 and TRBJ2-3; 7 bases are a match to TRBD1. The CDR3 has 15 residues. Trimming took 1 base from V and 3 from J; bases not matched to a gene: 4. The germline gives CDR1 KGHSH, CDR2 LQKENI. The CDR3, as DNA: TGTGCCAGCTCACCACAGGGGGCGCGGACAGATACGCAGTATTTT. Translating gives CASSPQGARTDTQYF.

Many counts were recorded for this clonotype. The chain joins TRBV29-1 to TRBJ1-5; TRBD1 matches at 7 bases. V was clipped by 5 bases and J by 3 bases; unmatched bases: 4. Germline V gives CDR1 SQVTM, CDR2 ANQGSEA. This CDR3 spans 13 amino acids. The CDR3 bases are TGCAGCGTTTACACAGGGGCCAATCAGCCCCAGCATTTT. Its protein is CSVYTGANQPQHF.

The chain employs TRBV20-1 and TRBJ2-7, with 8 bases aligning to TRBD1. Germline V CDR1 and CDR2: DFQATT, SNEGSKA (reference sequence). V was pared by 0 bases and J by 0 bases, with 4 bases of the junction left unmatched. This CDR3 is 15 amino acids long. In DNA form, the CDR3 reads TGCAGTGCTAGAGACCAAACAGGGGGCTCCTACGAGCAGTACTTC. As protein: CSARDQTGGSYEQYF.

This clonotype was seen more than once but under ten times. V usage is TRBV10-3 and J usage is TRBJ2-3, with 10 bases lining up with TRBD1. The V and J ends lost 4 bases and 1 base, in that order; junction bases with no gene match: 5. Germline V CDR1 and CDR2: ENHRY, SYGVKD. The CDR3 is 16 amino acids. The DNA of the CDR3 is TGTGCCATCAGTGGGGGGGACAGGGGCCGCACAGATACGCAGTATTTT. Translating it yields CAISGGDRGRTDTQYF.

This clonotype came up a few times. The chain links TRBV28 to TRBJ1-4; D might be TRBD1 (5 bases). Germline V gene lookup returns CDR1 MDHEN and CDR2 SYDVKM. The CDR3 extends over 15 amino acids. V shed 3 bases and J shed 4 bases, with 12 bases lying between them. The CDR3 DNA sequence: TGTGCCAGCAGTTTGGAGGGGACGCTTAATGAAAAACTGTTTTTT. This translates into CASSLEGTLNEKLFF.

CDR3 nucleotides: TGTGCCTGGACTTTAACCCCCCTCACCGGGGAGCTGTTTTTT. Encoded protein: CAWTLTPLTGELFF. The chain combines TRBV30 with TRBJ2-2, with unresolved D. The CDR3 length is 14 residues. V shed 4 bases and J shed 4 bases, with 13 bases lying between them. Germline V gene data show CDR1 as GTSNPN and CDR2 as SVGIG (reference sequence).

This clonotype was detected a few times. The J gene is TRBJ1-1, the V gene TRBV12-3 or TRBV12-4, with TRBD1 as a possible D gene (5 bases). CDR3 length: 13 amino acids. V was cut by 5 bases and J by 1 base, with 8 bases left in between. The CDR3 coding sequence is TGTGCCAGCAGTACCGGGACGAACACTGAAGCTTTCTTT. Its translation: CASSTGTNTEAFF.

CDR3 in amino acids: CASSWVRDTEAFF. The CDR3 region has the DNA TGTGCCAGCTCATGGGTTAGGGACACTGAAGCTTTCTTT. The rearrangement uses TRBV18 and TRBJ1-1; D remains unclear. The CDR3 length is 13 residues. V shed 5 bases and J shed 3 bases, with 10 bases lying between them. From germline, CDR1 is KGHSH and CDR2 LQKENI.

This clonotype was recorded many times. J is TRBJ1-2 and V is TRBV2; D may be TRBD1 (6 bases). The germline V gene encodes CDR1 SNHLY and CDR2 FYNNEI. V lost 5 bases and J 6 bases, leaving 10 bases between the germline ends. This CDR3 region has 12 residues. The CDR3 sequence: CASSQQGNGYTF. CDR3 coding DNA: TGTGCCAGCAGTCAACAGGGAAATGGCTACACCTTC.

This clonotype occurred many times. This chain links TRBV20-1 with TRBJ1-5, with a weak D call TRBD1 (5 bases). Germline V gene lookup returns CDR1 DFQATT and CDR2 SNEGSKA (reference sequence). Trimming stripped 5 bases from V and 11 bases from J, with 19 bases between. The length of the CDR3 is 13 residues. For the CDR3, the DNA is TGCAGTGCTTCCCTGGAGGGGACGGAGACCCAGCATTTT. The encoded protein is CSASLEGTETQHF.

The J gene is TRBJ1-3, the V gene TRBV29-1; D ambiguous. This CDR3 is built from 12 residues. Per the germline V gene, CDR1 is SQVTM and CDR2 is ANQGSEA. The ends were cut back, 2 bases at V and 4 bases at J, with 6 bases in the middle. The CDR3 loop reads CSVETGGNTIYF. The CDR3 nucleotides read TGCAGCGTTGAAACGGGGGGAAACACCATATATTTT.

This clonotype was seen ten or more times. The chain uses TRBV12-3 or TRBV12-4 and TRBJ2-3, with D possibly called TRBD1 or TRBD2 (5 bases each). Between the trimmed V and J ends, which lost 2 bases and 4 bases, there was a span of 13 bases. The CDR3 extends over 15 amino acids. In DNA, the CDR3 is TGTGCCAGCAGTTTACAGAGGGGATCCCCAGATACGCAGTATTTT. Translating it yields CASSLQRGSPDTQYF.

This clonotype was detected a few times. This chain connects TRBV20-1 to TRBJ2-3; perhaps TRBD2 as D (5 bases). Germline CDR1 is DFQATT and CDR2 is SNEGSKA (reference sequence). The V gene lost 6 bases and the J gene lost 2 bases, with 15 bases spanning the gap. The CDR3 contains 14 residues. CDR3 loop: CSARPGTHTDTQYF. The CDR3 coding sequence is TGCAGTGCGAGACCGGGAACGCACACAGATACGCAGTATTTT.

The DNA for the CDR3 is TGCAGTGCTAGAGGTCAGGGGGATGATTCACCCCTCCACTTT. This translates into CSARGQGDDSPLHF. The gene calls are TRBV20-1 and TRBJ1-6, with 7 bases that match TRBD1. The germline V gene encodes CDR1 DFQATT and CDR2 SNEGSKA (reference sequence). The CDR3 extends over 14 amino acids. The ends lost 1 base at V and 8 bases at J; junction bases unmatched: 5.

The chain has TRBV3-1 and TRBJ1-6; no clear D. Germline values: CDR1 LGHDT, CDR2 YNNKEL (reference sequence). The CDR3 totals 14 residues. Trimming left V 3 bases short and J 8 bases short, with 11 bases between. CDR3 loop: CASSHRRRDSPLHF. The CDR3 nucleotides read TGTGCCAGCAGCCACAGACGGAGGGATTCACCCCTCCACTTT.

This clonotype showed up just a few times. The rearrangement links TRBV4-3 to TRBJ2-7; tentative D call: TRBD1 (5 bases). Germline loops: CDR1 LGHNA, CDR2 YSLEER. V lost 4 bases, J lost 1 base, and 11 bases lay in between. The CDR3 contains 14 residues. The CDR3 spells CASSPGRASYEQYF. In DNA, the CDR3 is TGCGCCAGCAGCCCAGGCAGGGCATCCTACGAGCAGTACTTC.

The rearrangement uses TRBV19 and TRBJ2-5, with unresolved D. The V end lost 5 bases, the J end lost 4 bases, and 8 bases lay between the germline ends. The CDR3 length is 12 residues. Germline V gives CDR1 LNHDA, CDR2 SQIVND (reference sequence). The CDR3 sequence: CASSSHPETQYF. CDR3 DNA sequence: TGTGCCAGTAGTTCCCATCCAGAGACCCAGTACTTC.

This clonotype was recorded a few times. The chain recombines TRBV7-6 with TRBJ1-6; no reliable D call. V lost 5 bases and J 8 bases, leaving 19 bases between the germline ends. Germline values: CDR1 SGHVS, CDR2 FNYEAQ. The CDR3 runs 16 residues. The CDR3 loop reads CASSLGPLVGYSPLHF. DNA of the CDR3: TGTGCCAGCAGCCTAGGTCCCCTGGTGGGTTATTCACCCCTCCACTTT.

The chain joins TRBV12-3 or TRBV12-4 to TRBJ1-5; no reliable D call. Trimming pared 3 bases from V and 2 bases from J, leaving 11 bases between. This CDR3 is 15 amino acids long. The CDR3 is CASSFAASGNQPQHF. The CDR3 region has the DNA TGTGCCAGCAGTTTTGCTGCCTCAGGCAATCAGCCCCAGCATTTT.

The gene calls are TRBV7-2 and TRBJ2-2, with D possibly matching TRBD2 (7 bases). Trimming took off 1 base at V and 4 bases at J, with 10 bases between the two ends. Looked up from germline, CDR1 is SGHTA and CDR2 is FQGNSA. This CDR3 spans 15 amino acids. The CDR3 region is CASSLGRGATGELFF. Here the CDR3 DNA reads TGTGCCAGCAGCTTAGGACGGGGGGCCACCGGGGAGCTGTTTTTT.

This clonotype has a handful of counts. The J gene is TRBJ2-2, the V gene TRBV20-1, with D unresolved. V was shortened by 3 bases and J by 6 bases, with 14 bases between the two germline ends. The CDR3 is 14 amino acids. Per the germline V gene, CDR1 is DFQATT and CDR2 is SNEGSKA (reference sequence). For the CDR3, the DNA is TGCAGTGCTAGTTCCCGTCAGATCGCCGGGGAGCTGTTTTTT. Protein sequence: CSASSRQIAGELFF.

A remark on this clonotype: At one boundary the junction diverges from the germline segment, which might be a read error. CDR3 protein: CVSSPGRVAGGNTGELFF. The CDR3 DNA is TGTGTCAGCAGCCCCGGCCGTGTAGCGGGGGGTAACACCGGGGAGCTGTTTTTT. This chain links TRBV11-3 with TRBJ2-2; 10 bases map to TRBD2. Per germline, CDR1 SGHNT and CDR2 YENEEA. The CDR3 consists of 18 residues.